Below, one T cell receptor (beta chain) is given with its context. The sample originates from a study of blood T cell repertoires in COVID-19. Study-wide context: Some COVID-19 samples were acute and others convalescent; all came from the United States, Italy and Spain. Nucleic acid was either cDNA or gDNA, and it came from T cells, B-cell-depleted T cells, or PBMCs.

Trimming cost V 5 bases and J 2 bases, with 10 bases left between them. The V gene's germline CDR1 is LNHDA and CDR2 SQIVND (reference sequence). There are 14 residues in the CDR3. Authors' methods: Using reference gene primer amplification, nucleated cell counts were estimated. TCRdb's copy holds only in-frame clones and misses some; the assay was immunoSEQ multiplex PCR. From that table come the V and J calls and clone size; the DNA was used to work out D and trimming. The sample records tens of thousands of clones, 70% to 85% being singletons. Sequenced: peripheral blood. The J gene is TRBJ1-3, the V gene TRBV19, with D hard to call. The clonotype originates from a woman aged 55-70 years with acute or convalescent COVID-19. CDR3 sequence (DNA): TGTGCCAGTAGTGGCACGGGAACTGGAAACACCATATATTTT. Translated, it gives CASSGTGTGNTIYF.